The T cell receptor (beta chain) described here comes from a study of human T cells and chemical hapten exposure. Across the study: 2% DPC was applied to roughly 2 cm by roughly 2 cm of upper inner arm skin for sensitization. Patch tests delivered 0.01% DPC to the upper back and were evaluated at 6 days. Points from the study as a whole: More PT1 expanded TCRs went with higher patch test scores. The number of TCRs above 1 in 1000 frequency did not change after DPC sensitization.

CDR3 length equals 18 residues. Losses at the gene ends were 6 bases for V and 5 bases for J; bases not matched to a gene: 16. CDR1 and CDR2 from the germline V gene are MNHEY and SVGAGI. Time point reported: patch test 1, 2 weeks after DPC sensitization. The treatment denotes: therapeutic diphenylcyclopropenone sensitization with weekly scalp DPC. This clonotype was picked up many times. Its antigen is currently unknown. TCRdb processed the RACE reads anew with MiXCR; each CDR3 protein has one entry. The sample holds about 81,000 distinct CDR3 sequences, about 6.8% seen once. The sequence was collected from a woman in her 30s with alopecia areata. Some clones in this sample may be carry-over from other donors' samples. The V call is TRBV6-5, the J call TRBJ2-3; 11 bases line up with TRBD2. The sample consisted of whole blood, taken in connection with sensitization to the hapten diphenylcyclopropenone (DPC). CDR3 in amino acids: CASRLIGLAGGRKDTQYF. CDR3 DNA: TGTGCCAGCAGGCTAATCGGGCTAGCGGGGGGTCGGAAAGATACGCAGTATTTT.